These 31 T cell receptor beta chains were all obtained from the same sample, sequenced in a study of blood T cell repertoires in COVID-19. Sequenced by immunoSEQ multiplex PCR; TCRdb stores in-frame clones only, minus some. The sample lists 150,000 to 200,000 clones, 87% occurring once. Sequences were obtained from peripheral blood. Every receptor here comes from a man younger than 35 with active or convalescent COVID-19.

The V gene is TRBV4-3, the J gene TRBJ1-2; TRBD1 matches at 7 bases. The CDR3 is 15 residues long. After removal of 3 bases from V and 3 bases from J, the junction contained 7 bases not matched to a gene. CDR1 LGHNA and CDR2 YSLEER come from the germline V gene. This CDR3 reads CASSQLHGQDYGYTF. The CDR3 coding sequence is TGCGCCAGCAGCCAGTTGCACGGACAGGACTATGGCTACACCTTC.

V gene TRBV5-1 combines with J gene TRBJ1-5; TRBD1 aligns across 9 bases. The trim removed 0 bases at V and 3 bases at J, leaving 4 bases unmatched. CDR1 is SGHRS, CDR2 YFSETQ, per germline. The CDR3 has 16 amino acids. The CDR3 DNA reads TGCGCCAGCAGCTTGGAGGGGACAGGGACCAATCAGCCCCAGCATTTT. Protein sequence: CASSLEGTGTNQPQHF.

This chain joins TRBV5-1 and TRBJ2-5, with TRBD2 matching over 11 bases. CDR3 length: 15 residues. Trimming took 4 bases from V and 5 from J; bases not matched to a gene: 7. The germline V gene encodes CDR1 SGHRS and CDR2 YFSETQ. The CDR3 DNA reads as TGCGCCAGCAGCACCGGTAGCGGGGGGGCCGAGACCCAGTACTTC. Its translation: CASSTGSGGAETQYF.

In this sample, this clone turned up once. V and J are TRBV10-2 and TRBJ1-1; no reliable D call. Trimming shortened V by 8 bases and J by 1 base, and 5 bases separated the two germline ends. The CDR3 loop spans 11 amino acids. Germline V lookup: CDR1 WSHSY, CDR2 SAAADI. The CDR3 coding sequence is TGCGCCAGCCGGGAGAACACTGAAGCTTTCTTT. This translates into CASRENTEAFF.

The chain joins TRBV6-5 to TRBJ1-5; possibly TRBD1 for D (6 bases). Germline assignment: CDR1 MNHEY and CDR2 SVGAGI. Trimming removed 7 bases from V and 6 bases from J, with 10 bases in between. The CDR3 has 12 residues. CDR3 nucleotide sequence: TGTGCCAGCAACAGGGTATTTCAGCCCCAGCATTTT. This sequence encodes CASNRVFQPQHF.

This clone occurred a few times. The rearrangement joins TRBV29-1 to TRBJ2-2; 7 bases fit TRBD2. This CDR3 spans 12 amino acids. Germline CDR1 is SQVTM and CDR2 is ANQGSEA. V trimming: 7 bases; J trimming: 3 bases; junction bases outside the gene matches: 2. Here the CDR3 reads CSAGRYTGELFF. The CDR3 DNA reads TGCAGCGCCGGGAGGTACACCGGGGAGCTGTTTTTT.

Concerning this clone: This same CDR3 is encoded by further DNA sequences in the sample. The rearrangement uses TRBV9 and TRBJ2-7, with a possible D match to TRBD1 (6 bases). V lost 7 bases to trimming and J lost 3 bases, with 11 bases between them. The germline gives CDR1 SGDLS, CDR2 YYNGEE. This CDR3 spans 12 amino acids. The CDR3 DNA reads as TGTGCCAGCTCGGGACAAAACTACGAGCAGTACGTC. Protein product: CASSGQNYEQYV.

V is TRBV3-1 (or the pseudogene TRBV3-2) and J is TRBJ2-1, with D perhaps matching TRBD1 (5 bases). V lost 0 bases to trimming and J lost 4 bases, with 10 bases between them. Germline V gene lookup returns CDR1 LGHDT and CDR2 YNNKEL (reference sequence). CDR3 length: 15 residues. The CDR3, as DNA: TGTGCCAGCAGCCAAGATGGGGCGGTTTACAATGAGCAGTTCTTC. It yields the protein CASSQDGAVYNEQFF.

This clone was seen only a few times. The chain has TRBV27 and TRBJ1-1, with D hard to call. The CDR3 has 14 residues. Germline V lookup: CDR1 MNHEY, CDR2 SMNVEV (reference sequence). V dropped 4 bases and J dropped 0 bases, with 9 bases sitting between them. CDR3 nucleotide sequence: TGTGCCAGCAGTTGGAGTGGAATGAACACTGAAGCTTTCTTT. This encodes CASSWSGMNTEAFF.

The chain has TRBV27 and TRBJ2-5, with D possibly matching TRBD2 (5 bases). V was clipped by 1 base and J by 3 bases, with 9 bases between them. The CDR3 runs to 14 residues. Germline assignment: CDR1 MNHEY and CDR2 SMNVEV (reference sequence). The CDR3 reads CASSLYPGEETQYF. The DNA for the CDR3 is TGTGCCAGCAGTTTATATCCCGGGGAAGAGACCCAGTACTTC.

The chain has TRBV7-2 and TRBJ2-5; 7 nucleotides match TRBD1. J lost 1 base, V lost 6 bases, and 5 bases had no gene match. The CDR3 runs 14 residues. CDR1 and CDR2 from the germline V gene are SGHTA and FQGNSA. CDR3 protein: CASRRDRFQETQYF. The CDR3 nucleotides read TGTGCCAGCAGACGGGACAGATTCCAAGAGACCCAGTACTTC.

V gene TRBV18 combines with J gene TRBJ1-2, with D maybe TRBD1 (5 bases). Germline V gives CDR1 KGHSH, CDR2 LQKENI. V lost 5 bases to trimming and J lost 4 bases, with 14 bases between them. CDR3 size: 14 residues. CDR3 DNA sequence: TGTGCCAGCTCAAGCGCGGGGGTGGCCTATGGCTACACCTTC. Protein: CASSSAGVAYGYTF.

The CDR3 sequence: CATSDSRQGKQPQHF. CDR3 in DNA: TGTGCCACCAGTGATTCTAGACAGGGTAAACAGCCCCAGCATTTT. The V call is TRBV24-1, the J call TRBJ1-5; 7 bases match TRBD1. The trim removed 2 bases at V and 7 bases at J, leaving 7 bases unmatched. Germline loops: CDR1 KGHDR, CDR2 SFDVKD. The CDR3 consists of 15 residues.

The chain carries TRBV7-9 and TRBJ2-7, with TRBD2 matching 11 bases. The germline gives CDR1 SEHNR, CDR2 FQNEAQ (reference sequence). The CDR3 has 14 amino acids. J gave up 3 bases and V 5 bases, and 3 bases lay outside the gene matches. The CDR3: CASSPGLAGYEQYV. In DNA, the CDR3 is TGTGCCAGCAGCCCCGGACTAGCGGGCTACGAGCAGTACGTC.

The chain is built from TRBV15 and TRBJ1-1, with no clear D. The germline V gene has CDR1 LNHNV and CDR2 YYDKDF (reference sequence). Trimming removed 0 bases from V and 1 base from J, with 12 bases in between. This CDR3 spans 16 amino acids. The CDR3, as DNA: TGTGCCACCAGCAGAGATTTGGCAGGATGGAACACTGAAGCTTTCTTT. Its protein product is CATSRDLAGWNTEAFF.

The chain combines TRBV23-1 with TRBJ1-1; no definite D call. TRBV23-1 is an open reading frame whose function is uncertain. V was clipped by 0 bases and J by 11 bases, with 10 bases between them. The CDR3 has 12 amino acids. The CDR3 coding sequence is TGCGCCAGCAGTCAATCCCATTACTCGGCTTTCTTT. It translates to CASSQSHYSAFF.

As DNA, the CDR3 is TGTGCCAGCAGCCTAAGGGGACAGGGGTACGAGCAGTACTTC. Its protein is CASSLRGQGYEQYF. This chain joins TRBV11-3 and TRBJ2-7; the match to TRBD1 covers 10 bases. The CDR3 sequence is 14 residues long. V shed 5 bases and J 4 bases; nucleotides not matched to a gene: 5. In germline, CDR1 is SGHNT, CDR2 YENEEA.

The gene calls are TRBV28 and TRBJ1-1, with D tentatively TRBD1 (5 bases). Trimming took off 2 bases at V and 7 bases at J, with 11 bases between the two ends. Germline V gene lookup returns CDR1 MDHEN and CDR2 SYDVKM. This CDR3 has 13 amino acids. The CDR3 sequence is CASSLAGGYEAFF. The CDR3 DNA follows: TGTGCCAGCAGTTTAGCGGGGGGATATGAAGCTTTCTTT.

The chain employs TRBV18 and TRBJ2-1; 7 bases agree with TRBD2. This CDR3 has 15 residues. The trim removed 2 bases at V and 9 bases at J, leaving 10 bases unmatched. Germline-derived CDR1 and CDR2 are KGHSH and LQKENI. The CDR3 DNA reads as TGTGCCAGCTCACCAAACGCGGGAGAAGCAAGTGAGCAGTTCTTC. Protein sequence: CASSPNAGEASEQFF.

This chain uses TRBV27 with TRBJ1-2; 12 nucleotides agree with TRBD1. With V trimmed by 6 bases and J by 3 bases, 5 bases remained unmatched. CDR1 is MNHEY and CDR2 is SMNVEV in the germline V gene (reference sequence). This CDR3 has 15 amino acids. This CDR3 reads CASSGTGGEDYGYTF. The CDR3 DNA reads as TGTGCCAGCAGCGGGACAGGGGGCGAAGACTATGGCTACACCTTC.

Here the CDR3 reads CASSYRDEQFF. In nucleotides, the CDR3 is TGTGCCAGCAGTTACCGAGATGAGCAGTTCTTC. V and J are TRBV6-6 and TRBJ2-1; D uncertain. Trimming left V 2 bases short and J 8 bases short, with 4 bases between. Germline V lookup: CDR1 MNHNY, CDR2 SVGAGI (reference sequence). The CDR3 contains 11 residues.

This chain's CDR3 is CASSLGQGQETQYF. The CDR3 DNA reads as TGTGCCAGCAGCTTAGGCCAGGGACAAGAGACCCAGTACTTC. This chain connects TRBV5-4 to TRBJ2-5, with D perhaps TRBD1 (5 bases). CDR1 is SGHNT, CDR2 YYREEE, per germline (reference sequence). V was pared by 2 bases and J by 2 bases, with 10 bases between. The CDR3 has 14 residues.

The gene calls are TRBV7-6 and TRBJ1-5; D gene ambiguous. This CDR3 has 13 amino acids. From germline, CDR1 is SGHVS and CDR2 FNYEAQ. Trimming removed 5 bases from V and 2 bases from J, with 7 bases in between. The CDR3 here is CASSPRGNQPQHF. The CDR3 DNA follows: TGTGCCAGCAGCCCCCGGGGCAATCAGCCCCAGCATTTT.

The chain carries TRBV27 and TRBJ2-1, with 8 bases lining up with TRBD2. The CDR3 length is 16 residues. V lost 1 base and J lost 4; bases outside the gene matches: 6. CDR1 MNHEY and CDR2 SMNVEV come from the germline V gene (reference sequence). The CDR3 coding sequence is TGTGCCAGCAGTTTATACAGCGGGAGTAGATACAATGAGCAGTTCTTC. This codes for CASSLYSGSRYNEQFF.

This clone appeared a single time. The gene calls are TRBV25-1 and TRBJ1-2; 10 bases fit TRBD1. V shed 6 bases, J shed 7 bases, and the junction held 11 bases outside the gene matches. Germline V gene data show CDR1 as MGHDK and CDR2 as SYGVNS. This CDR3 region has 15 residues. CDR3: CASSVAGTGAIGYTF. CDR3 in DNA: TGTGCCAGCAGCGTCGCCGGGACAGGGGCGATTGGCTACACCTTC.

The chain has TRBV18 and TRBJ2-4, with 10 bases lining up with TRBD2. Trimming took 2 bases from V and 7 from J; bases not matched to a gene: 5. Germline V CDR1 and CDR2: KGHSH, LQKENI. CDR3 length: 15 amino acids. The CDR3 coding sequence is TGTGCCAGCTCACCAGGAGCGGGGGGGCTGAACATTCAGTACTTC. Protein sequence: CASSPGAGGLNIQYF.

The genes are TRBV28 and TRBJ2-7; TRBD2 aligns across 10 bases. The J segment lost 7 bases and the V segment lost 4 bases, leaving 13 bases of the junction unmatched. The germline V gene encodes CDR1 MDHEN and CDR2 SYDVKM. The CDR3 sequence is 16 residues long. CDR3 in DNA: TGTGCCAGCAGTTCCCTGGGGGTAGCGGGAGGCAGTGAGCAGTACTTC. Its translation: CASSSLGVAGGSEQYF.

The chain recombines TRBV10-2 with TRBJ1-6; D may be TRBD1 (5 bases). This CDR3 is 14 amino acids long. Germline loops: CDR1 WSHSY, CDR2 SAAADI. V dropped 4 bases and J dropped 7 bases, with 11 bases sitting between them. CDR3 amino acids: CASSVEGRNSPLHF. CDR3 bases: TGCGCCAGCAGTGTGGAGGGGCGAAATTCACCCCTCCACTTT.

V and J are TRBV2 and TRBJ2-1; 9 bases agree with TRBD1. Germline lookup yields CDR1 SNHLY and CDR2 FYNNEI. The CDR3 length is 12 residues. The trim removed 4 bases at V and 10 bases at J, leaving 2 bases unmatched. The CDR3 is CASSADRGEQFF. CDR3 coding DNA: TGTGCCAGCAGTGCCGACAGGGGGGAGCAGTTCTTC.

The CDR3 coding sequence is TGTGCCAGCAGCCAAGTACTTTACAATGAGCAGTTCTTC. Its translation is CASSQVLYNEQFF. The chain is built from TRBV14 and TRBJ2-1; D gene ambiguous. Trimming took 1 base from V and 4 from J, leaving 5 bases between them. The CDR3 runs 13 residues. Germline loops: CDR1 SGHDN, CDR2 FVKESK.

The rearrangement uses TRBV21-1 and TRBJ1-5; the table's D call TRBD1 went unverified against the DNA. TRBV21-1 is reported as a pseudogene. CDR3 length: 15 amino acids. In nucleotides, the CDR3 is TGTGCCAGCAGCAAAGTAACAGGGGGGGATCAGCCCCAGCATTTT. This sequence encodes CASSKVTGGDQPQHF.